This entry lists 31 T cell receptor beta chains sequenced from one sample in a study of vaccination effects on CD4 cells after COVID-19. TCRdb's table, derived via immunoSEQ multiplex PCR, lists solely in-frame clones and lacks some. The repertoire holds around 50,000 clones, with roughly three quarters as singletons. These receptors' targets are unknown. Having been cultured for roughly 9 days, the cells underwent CD4+ T cell isolation. Participants got two doses of BNT162b2 or mRNA-1273 vaccine. Material: CD4+ T cells from PBMCs cultured without peptide, obtained after COVID-19 vaccination. These TCRs come from a human donor who received a COVID-19 vaccine.

The CDR3 reads CASSFTLGGQGASYGYTF. Written as DNA, the CDR3 is TGTGCCAGCAGCTTTACCCTCGGCGGGCAGGGGGCATCCTATGGCTACACCTTC. The chain recombines TRBV7-8 with TRBJ1-2; 8 bases are shared with TRBD1. The CDR3 contains 18 residues. Germline values: CDR1 SGHVS, CDR2 FQNEAQ. The J segment lost 4 bases and the V segment lost 3 bases, leaving 16 bases of the junction unmatched.

The V call is TRBV12-5, the J call TRBJ1-5, with 7 positions matching TRBD1. Per germline, CDR1 LGHNT and CDR2 FRNRAP. The CDR3 consists of 16 residues. J lost 7 bases, V lost 0 bases, and 9 bases had no gene match. The CDR3 is CASGLVLGLQGQPQHF. The DNA for the CDR3 is TGTGCTAGTGGTTTGGTACTAGGATTACAGGGGCAGCCCCAGCATTTT.

This clone came up once. This chain connects TRBV9 to TRBJ1-2; D unclear. This CDR3 is built from 16 residues. The V and J ends lost 2 bases and 2 bases respectively, with 16 bases between them. Germline CDR1 and CDR2: SGDLS and YYNGEE. The CDR3 region has the DNA TGTGCCAGCAGCGTGATGCCCATTGGGTCCAACTATGGCTACACCTTC. It is translated as CASSVMPIGSNYGYTF.

V gene TRBV4-1 combines with J gene TRBJ2-1; 10 positions match TRBD2. The V and J ends lost 0 bases and 9 bases, in that order; junction bases with no gene match: 5. This CDR3 contains 15 residues. The germline CDR1 and CDR2 sequences are MGHRA and YSYEKL. The CDR3 DNA sequence: TGCGCCAGCAGCCAAGATACTAGCGGGGTCCGTGAGCAGTTCTTC. Encoded protein: CASSQDTSGVREQFF.

The chain is built from TRBV10-3 and TRBJ2-1, with D perhaps matching TRBD1 (6 bases). The V gene lost 6 bases and the J gene lost 8 bases, with 23 bases spanning the gap. The CDR3 sequence is 16 residues long. Germline V lookup: CDR1 ENHRY, CDR2 SYGVKD. Here the CDR3 reads CAIRDSTGPRGDEQFF. CDR3 DNA sequence: TGTGCCATCAGAGACTCGACAGGCCCTAGGGGCGATGAGCAGTTCTTC.

The DNA for the CDR3 is TGTGCCAGCAGTGTACTAGCGGGGGGACTCACAGATACGCAGTATTTT. Translation gives CASSVLAGGLTDTQYF. The genes are TRBV2 and TRBJ2-3; 12 positions agree with TRBD2. Germline CDR1 SNHLY, CDR2 FYNNEI. The CDR3 is made up of 16 amino acids. J was trimmed by 2 bases and V by 4 bases; bases with no gene match: 4.

The chain carries TRBV7-2 and TRBJ1-5; 9 nucleotides match TRBD1. The ends lost 2 bases at V and 7 bases at J; junction bases unmatched: 6. Per germline, CDR1 SGHTA and CDR2 FQGNSA. The CDR3 has 15 residues. The CDR3 DNA reads as TGTGCCAGCAGCTTAACAGGGGGCGAACGGCAGCCCCAGCATTTT. It codes for CASSLTGGERQPQHF. The full variable domain, in which reference TRBV7-2 and TRBJ1-5 provide the parts outside the CDR3, is GAGVSQSPSNKVTEKGKDVELRCDPISGHTALYWYRQSLGQGLEFLIYFQGNSAPDKSGLPSDRFSAERTGGSVSTLTIQRTQQEDSAVYLCASSLTGGERQPQHFGDGTRLSIL.

J is TRBJ1-4 and V is TRBV7-9; D is unresolved. V lost 2 bases and J 7 bases, leaving 17 bases between the germline ends. Germline V gives CDR1 SEHNR, CDR2 FQNEAQ (reference sequence). CDR3 length: 16 residues. Here the CDR3 reads CASSLSLAGSGEKLFF. Here the CDR3 DNA reads TGTGCCAGCAGCTTATCGTTGGCGGGATCCGGTGAAAAACTGTTTTTT.

CDR3 amino acids: CSVIVTGSSNQPQHF. CDR3 DNA: TGCAGCGTCATTGTGACAGGTAGTAGCAATCAGCCCCAGCATTTT. The chain couples TRBV29-1 to TRBJ1-5; maybe TRBD1 (6 bases). Trimming removed 6 bases at V and 0 bases at J, with 15 bases between. The germline gives CDR1 SQVTM, CDR2 ANQGSEA. The CDR3 runs 15 residues.

The chain employs TRBV5-1 and TRBJ2-2; 14 bases fit TRBD2. V gave up 4 bases and J gave up 6 bases; unmatched junction bases: 2. The CDR3 covers 15 residues. The V gene's germline CDR1 is SGHRS and CDR2 YFSETQ. CDR3 region: CASSEGLAGAGELFF. CDR3 coding DNA: TGCGCCAGCAGCGAGGGACTAGCGGGGGCCGGGGAGCTGTTTTTT.

The chain joins TRBV2 to TRBJ1-2; D is unresolved. CDR3 length: 14 amino acids. Germline-derived CDR1 and CDR2 are SNHLY and FYNNEI. V gave up 0 bases and J gave up 1 base, with 6 bases separating them. The CDR3 sequence: CASSEAPGNYGYTF. In nucleotides, the CDR3 is TGTGCCAGCAGTGAAGCTCCGGGTAACTATGGCTACACCTTC.

The chain links TRBV5-1 to TRBJ2-5; D uncertain. This CDR3 has 14 amino acids. CDR1 is SGHRS and CDR2 is YFSETQ in the germline V gene. The ends were cut back, 4 bases at V and 7 bases at J, with 17 bases in the middle. The CDR3, as DNA: TGCGCCAGCAGCCCCACGGACGTGATAGGGACCCAGTACTTC. Protein: CASSPTDVIGTQYF. The full variable domain, its missing parts supplied by reference TRBV5-1 and TRBJ2-5, is KAGVTQTPRYLIKTRGQQVTLSCSPISGHRSVSWYQQTPGQGLQFLFEYFSETQRNKGNFPGRFSGRQFSNSRSEMNVSTLELGDSALYLCASSPTDVIGTQYFGPGTRLLVL.

The CDR3, as DNA: TGTGCCAGCACCTCTTACGTGGAGACCCAGTACTTC. Its protein product is CASTSYVETQYF. The rearrangement links TRBV7-9 to TRBJ2-5, with D uncertain. The CDR3 covers 12 residues. Trimming shortened V by 7 bases and J by 5 bases, and 11 bases separated the two germline ends. Germline V gene lookup returns CDR1 SEHNR and CDR2 FQNEAQ (reference sequence).

This chain connects TRBV10-2 to TRBJ1-3; D gene unclear. CDR3 length: 14 amino acids. The V and J ends lost 6 bases and 0 bases respectively, with 9 bases between them. The germline CDR1 and CDR2 sequences are WSHSY and SAAADI. The CDR3 DNA reads TGCGCCAGCAGGGAACAAAGCTCTGGAAACACCATATATTTT. Amino acid sequence: CASREQSSGNTIYF.

The gene calls are TRBV12-3 or TRBV12-4 and TRBJ1-1; TRBD1 might be the D (5 bases). This CDR3 is 13 amino acids long. Trimming left V 0 bases short and J 10 bases short, with 12 bases between. As DNA, the CDR3 is TGTGCCAGCAGTTTAGCGCGGGGGGTGGTAGCTTTCTTT. Protein: CASSLARGVVAFF.

This rearrangement joins TRBV5-1 to TRBJ1-6; 8 bases align to TRBD1. Trimming removed 0 bases from V and 8 bases from J; junction bases left unmatched: 4. This CDR3 spans 15 amino acids. Germline CDR1 SGHRS, CDR2 YFSETQ. The CDR3 DNA reads TGCGCCAGCAGCTTGGAGGACAGGGCGTATTCACCCCTCCACTTT. Translating gives CASSLEDRAYSPLHF. The full variable domain, in which reference TRBV5-1 and TRBJ1-6 provide the parts outside the CDR3, is KAGVTQTPRYLIKTRGQQVTLSCSPISGHRSVSWYQQTPGQGLQFLFEYFSETQRNKGNFPGRFSGRQFSNSRSEMNVSTLELGDSALYLCASSLEDRAYSPLHFGNGTRLTVT.

The chain carries TRBV9 and TRBJ2-5; 7 bases are a match to TRBD1. This CDR3 contains 17 residues. J was trimmed by 5 bases and V by 4 bases; bases with no gene match: 17. Germline V gene sequence: CDR1 SGDLS, CDR2 YYNGEE. CDR3 amino acids: CASSPGDRRGFEETQYF. The CDR3 DNA reads as TGTGCCAGCAGCCCCGGGGACAGACGCGGGTTCGAGGAGACCCAGTACTTC.

The rearrangement joins TRBV6-4 to TRBJ2-6; tentative D call: TRBD1 (6 bases). V gave up 4 bases and J gave up 0 bases, with 7 bases separating them. In germline, CDR1 is MRHNA, CDR2 SNTAGT. This CDR3 spans 15 amino acids. CDR3 loop: CASSGGHSGANVLTF. The CDR3 DNA reads TGTGCCAGCAGTGGGGGACACTCTGGGGCCAACGTCCTGACTTTC.

The gene calls are TRBV5-6 and TRBJ1-3; TRBD1 might be the D (6 bases). Germline loops: CDR1 SGHDT, CDR2 YYEEEE. This CDR3 spans 14 amino acids. The ends were cut back, 1 base at V and 2 bases at J, with 7 bases in the middle. The CDR3 region has the DNA TGTGCCAGCAGCTTGACAGGGACTGGAAACACCATATATTTT. It is translated as CASSLTGTGNTIYF.

This clone has only one observation. This sequence joins TRBV27 and TRBJ2-7, with D perhaps TRBD2 (5 bases). CDR3 length: 15 amino acids. Per germline, CDR1 MNHEY and CDR2 SMNVEV (reference sequence). V was shortened by 5 bases and J by 0 bases, with 14 bases between the two germline ends. Here the CDR3 reads CASSNGVPTSYEQYF. The CDR3 DNA is TGTGCCAGCAGTAACGGGGTTCCTACCTCCTACGAGCAGTACTTC.

The CDR3 bases are TGCGCCAGCAGCCAACCGGCGGGGGGGCACTATGAGCAGTTCTTC. Amino acids: CASSQPAGGHYEQFF. This chain uses TRBV4-1 with TRBJ2-1, with 9 bases matching TRBD2. Trimming cost V 2 bases and J 8 bases; bases outside gene matches: 7. Germline lookup yields CDR1 MGHRA and CDR2 YSYEKL. This CDR3 has 15 residues.

This chain links TRBV7-2 with TRBJ2-7, with D perhaps TRBD1 or TRBD2 (5 bases each). The V gene's germline CDR1 is SGHTA and CDR2 FQGNSA. CDR3 length equals 14 residues. V was pared by 3 bases and J by 5 bases, with 14 bases between. CDR3 in amino acids: CASSFPLGVNEQYF. Here the CDR3 DNA reads TGTGCCAGCAGCTTCCCCTTGGGGGTTAACGAGCAGTACTTC.

The chain carries TRBV4-1 and TRBJ2-1; the D gene could be TRBD1 or TRBD2 (5 bases each). Deletions cut 4 bases from V and 6 bases from J, with 19 bases between. CDR1 and CDR2 from the germline V gene are MGHRA and YSYEKL. This CDR3 spans 16 amino acids. In nucleotides, the CDR3 is TGCGCCAGCAGCCTCTGGCCGGGACCGAGGGGCAATGAGCAGTTCTTC. Its translation: CASSLWPGPRGNEQFF.

Only a few counts were recorded for this clone. The J gene is TRBJ1-1, the V gene TRBV5-6; D is ambiguous. Germline loops: CDR1 SGHDT, CDR2 YYEEEE. Deletions cut 1 base from V and 0 bases from J, with 7 bases between. CDR3 length: 14 residues. CDR3 sequence: CASSLRGMNTEAFF. The CDR3 nucleotides read TGTGCCAGCAGCTTGAGAGGGATGAACACTGAAGCTTTCTTT.

The chain has TRBV11-2 and TRBJ2-3; 9 nucleotides agree with TRBD2. Trimming removed 7 bases from V and 6 bases from J; junction bases left unmatched: 11. The CDR3 consists of 15 residues. From germline, CDR1 is SGHAT and CDR2 FQNNGV. In DNA form, the CDR3 reads TGTGCCAGCACCCCGGGACTAGCTGAGGGGGATACGCAGTATTTT. Its protein product is CASTPGLAEGDTQYF.

The chain couples TRBV5-1 to TRBJ1-6; the match to TRBD1 covers 7 bases. V shed 2 bases, J shed 5 bases, and the junction held 1 base outside the gene matches. The CDR3 has 14 residues. Germline values: CDR1 SGHRS, CDR2 YFSETQ. CDR3 residues: CASSLGQDNSPLHF. The CDR3 DNA reads as TGCGCCAGCAGCTTAGGACAGGATAATTCACCCCTCCACTTT.

The chain employs TRBV7-9 and TRBJ1-3; D gene uncertain. The V end was cut by 1 base, the J end by 4 bases, with 8 bases between. This CDR3 is built from 14 residues. Germline lookup yields CDR1 SEHNR and CDR2 FQNEAQ (reference sequence). CDR3 nucleotide sequence: TGTGCCAGCAGCTTAGGTAACAGCGGAAACACCATATATTTT. Translating gives CASSLGNSGNTIYF.

This clone has just a few counts. The chain couples TRBV3-1 (or the pseudogene TRBV3-2) to TRBJ2-2; 13 nucleotides line up with TRBD2. Unmatched junction bases numbered 7, after V lost 4 bases and J lost 5 bases. Germline loops: CDR1 LGHDT, CDR2 YNNKEL (reference sequence). This CDR3 spans 17 amino acids. In DNA form, the CDR3 reads TGTGCCAGCAGCCCGTGGACTAGCGGGGGACGAACCGGGGAGCTGTTTTTT. Protein: CASSPWTSGGRTGELFF.

The gene calls are TRBV6-6 and TRBJ2-7, with D unresolved. Trimming left V 5 bases short and J 5 bases short, with 19 bases between. The CDR3 covers 15 residues. Germline assignment: CDR1 MNHNY and CDR2 SVGAGI (reference sequence). In nucleotides, the CDR3 is TGTGCCAGCAGTCGCGACCGAATCCGATCGGACGAGCAGTACTTC. Its translation: CASSRDRIRSDEQYF.

The gene calls are TRBV21-1 and TRBJ2-7; the table assigns TRBD2, which was not confirmed against the DNA. TRBV21-1 is tagged as a pseudogene. The CDR3 is 13 amino acids. In DNA form, the CDR3 reads TGTGCCAGCAGCCCGAGAGCATCGCGGGAGCAGTACTTC. Its translation: CASSPRASREQYF.

This rearrangement joins TRBV3-1 (or the pseudogene TRBV3-2) to TRBJ2-7, with 7 bases that match TRBD2. The V gene end was trimmed by 8 bases and the J gene end by 6 bases; junction bases not matched to a gene: 13. This CDR3 spans 14 amino acids. The germline CDR1 and CDR2 sequences are LGHDT and YNNKEL (reference sequence). The CDR3 DNA sequence: TGTGCCAGCGCCGGGGAGGGAGGTTGGCGCGAGCAGTACTTC. This codes for CASAGEGGWREQYF.